A selection of T cell receptor beta chains follows, all from one sample in a study of T cell repertoires in cytomegalovirus infection. From the reads, TCRdb called clonotypes with MiXCR, one entry per CDR3 protein. Of around 300,000 distinct CDR3 sequences detected, less than 25% appear once; the ten largest clones hold roughly 19%. These TCRs are of unknown antigen specificity. Sequencing used cultured PBMCs, obtained from culture after CMV antigen stimulation. These receptors were taken from a human donor in good health (CMV status not recorded). Some clones in this sample may be carry-over from other donors' samples. Each CDR3 is given with its conserved first and last residue. A D gene is named only where the DNA matches it firmly.

>TRBV5-1|TRBJ2-6|.
CASSIQPGTAFSGANVLTF
>TRBV7-2|TRBJ1-2|.
CASRPGSGRIYGYTF
>TRBV27|TRBJ1-2|.
CASSSTADGYTF
>TRBV11-3|TRBJ2-5|TRBD2
CASSSGTSGRKTQYF
>TRBV6-1|TRBJ1-1|.
CASRPTTAAGGSTEAFF
>TRBV6-5|TRBJ2-2|.
CASSYLVMEAGELFF
>TRBV11-3|TRBJ2-1|TRBD2
CASSMWTSAKGANEQFF
>TRBV28|TRBJ1-1|.
CASSATWSTEAFF
>TRBV6-5|TRBJ1-6|.
CASRPLGGNSPLHF
>TRBV4-1|TRBJ1-4|.
CASSQDARVDEKLFF
>TRBV29-1|TRBJ1-1|.
CSVGGGRRLGAFF
>TRBV6-5|TRBJ1-1|.
CASRTLGGRGLGAFF
>TRBV6-6|TRBJ2-3|TRBD2
CASSYSRGGYTQYF
>TRBV12-3/TRBV12-4|TRBJ1-1|.
CASSFWGALGRMNTEAFF
>TRBV20-1|TRBJ2-1|.
CSARDLQYNEQFF
>TRBV5-1|.|.
CASSTGDGSYNEQYF
>TRBV6-1|TRBJ2-7|.
CASSEARPRLEQYF
>TRBV4-3|TRBJ1-4|.
CASSQVPTSWGEKLFF
>TRBV6-1|TRBJ2-1|.
CALRWTSHNEQFF
>TRBV6-2/TRBV6-3|TRBJ1-5|.
CASKRLEGFGQPQHF
>TRBV19|TRBJ2-1|.
CASSRKSYNEQFF
>TRBV10-3|TRBJ2-1|.
CAISDIVYGEQFF
>TRBV2|TRBJ1-2|.
CASSLEGTSYGYTF
>TRBV5-1|TRBJ2-7|.
CASSLFGIGDEQYF
>TRBV6-2/TRBV6-3|TRBJ2-7|.
CASTVGNSYEQYF
>TRBV29-1|TRBJ1-5|.
CSVGGEMNQPQHF
>TRBV3-1|TRBJ2-1|.
CASSQDLRGSEQFF
>TRBV19|TRBJ2-7|.
CASSIGAGATYEQYF
>TRBV6-2/TRBV6-3|TRBJ1-5|.
CASMSYNQPQHF
>TRBV7-2|TRBJ1-2|TRBD1
CASSLVRSGGNYGYTF
>TRBV19|TRBJ2-7|.
CASSIHGSLPYEQYF
>TRBV6-5|TRBJ1-1|.
CASSYWVGTEAFF
>TRBV7-2|TRBJ2-3|TRBD1
CASRSRGQGATDTQYF
>TRBV7-9|TRBJ2-7|TRBD2
CASSLPNSGASSYEQYF
>TRBV7-2|TRBJ2-5|.
CASSASAFQETQYF
>TRBV7-9|TRBJ2-2|.
CASSIGTLNTGELFF
>TRBV5-4|TRBJ1-2|.
CASTASDDGYTF
>TRBV2|TRBJ1-1|.
CASSVEGRTEAFF
>TRBV11-2|TRBJ2-7|.
CASSSGGSYEQYF
>TRBV7-2|TRBJ1-5|.
CASSKVGALPQPQHF
>TRBV6-5|TRBJ1-2|.
CASSYSITLDGYTF
>TRBV7-9|TRBJ1-1|TRBD1
CASSRRGAGGVTEAFF
>TRBV24-1|TRBJ2-1|.
CATSDLVPGSLNEQFF
>TRBV9|TRBJ2-7|.
CASALGTAAYEQYF
>TRBV27|TRBJ2-1|TRBD1
CASSLFGWGQGTYNEQFF
>TRBV12-3/TRBV12-4|TRBJ2-3|.
CASNIRDTQYF
>TRBV5-6|TRBJ2-1|.
CASSLVRGDEQFF
>TRBV7-2|TRBJ1-1|.
CASSLRSRATEAFF
>TRBV6-5|TRBJ2-5|TRBD2
CASSYTGLAGEETQYF
>TRBV6-2/TRBV6-3|TRBJ2-1|.
CASRVGTSSYNEQFF
>TRBV12-3/TRBV12-4|TRBJ2-7|TRBD1
CASSETGRVREQYF